Listed below are T cell receptor beta chains from one sample, sequenced in a study of post-analysis software for immune sequencing data. Each CDR3 protein is one row after TCRdb ran MiXCR on the PCR reads. The table includes some 700,000 distinct CDR3 sequences, roughly three fifths detected once. Material: blood. All receptors come from a girl aged 2-10 years with multiple sclerosis. CDR3s include the opening cysteine and the closing phenylalanine or tryptophan. D genes are given only for firm matches. Clone size appears in some rows only: once, few, many, or a class for an expanded clone.

d_gene: NA
v_gene: TRBV5-1
abundance: NA
j_gene: TRBJ2-1
CDR3aa: CASSICGDNEQFF
CDR3nt: TGCGCCAGCAGCATATGCGGCGACAATGAGCAGTTCTTC

d_gene: NA
v_gene: TRBV20-1
abundance: NA
j_gene: TRBJ2-1
CDR3aa: CSGQGRGETQFF
CDR3nt: TGCAGTGGGCAGGGGCGCGGTGAGACCCAGTTCTTC

d_gene: TRBD1
v_gene: TRBV5-1
abundance: NA
j_gene: TRBJ1-1
CDR3aa: CASSPDRGHTEAFF
CDR3nt: TGCGCCAGCAGCCCGGACAGGGGACACACTGAAGCTTTCTTT

d_gene: NA
v_gene: TRBV29-1
abundance: NA
j_gene: TRBJ2-1
CDR3aa: CSVHKYGQFVGGNLNEQFF
CDR3nt: TGCAGCGTTCACAAGTATGGTCAATTTGTGGGGGGAAATCTTAATGAGCAGTTCTTC

d_gene: TRBD2
v_gene: TRBV29-1
abundance: once
j_gene: TRBJ2-3
CDR3aa: CSVEPLAGFTDTQYF
CDR3nt: TGCAGCGTTGAACCACTAGCGGGATTCACAGATACGCAGTATTTT

d_gene: TRBD2
v_gene: TRBV20-1
abundance: few
j_gene: TRBJ2-7
CDR3aa: CSARGTSEKQYF
CDR3nt: TGCAGTGCTAGAGGCACTAGCGAGAAGCAGTACTTC

d_gene: TRBD1
v_gene: TRBV29-1
abundance: NA
j_gene: TRBJ2-1
CDR3aa: CSVDRGPYNEQFF
CDR3nt: TGCAGCGTTGACAGGGGGCCCTACAATGAGCAGTTCTTC

d_gene: NA
v_gene: TRBV29-1
abundance: NA
j_gene: TRBJ2-4
CDR3aa: CSVEPLAKNIQYF
CDR3nt: TGCAGCGTTGAACCCCTAGCCAAAAACATTCAGTACTTC

d_gene: NA
v_gene: TRBV7-6
abundance: NA
j_gene: TRBJ2-5
CDR3aa: CASSFLPGETQYF
CDR3nt: TGTGCCAGCAGTTTCCTCCCGGGGGAGACCCAGTACTTC

d_gene: TRBD2
v_gene: TRBV20-1
abundance: NA
j_gene: TRBJ2-3
CDR3aa: CSAAPTSGETDTQYF
CDR3nt: TGCAGTGCTGCACCGACTAGCGGAGAGACAGATACGCAGTATTTT